Sequencing of this TCR beta chain was carried out in a study of early T cells in non-severe SARS-CoV-2 infection. Overall study findings and caveats: Anti-spike CD8 specificities were favored by VDJdb matching, whose results missed private and CD4 specificities.

This clonotype turned up a few times. The target antigen is unknown. Each single cDNA molecule received a unique molecular identifier. TCRdb recomputed calls from the 5' RACE reads with MiXCR, one row per CDR3 protein. Among about 28,000 distinct CDR3 sequences listed, about 6% were seen once. The J segment lost 6 bases and the V segment lost 1 base, leaving 5 bases of the junction unmatched. The CDR3 covers 15 residues. The germline V gene has CDR1 SGHTA and CDR2 FQGNSA. The specimen comprised whole blood, sampled at baseline. The chain links TRBV7-2 to TRBJ2-3, with 9 bases aligning to TRBD2. The source is an adult who was a healthcare worker with PCR-confirmed SARS-CoV-2 infection or an uninfected control (not recorded which). The CDR3: CASSLGVLAGDTQYF. In nucleotides, the CDR3 is TGTGCCAGCAGCTTAGGTGTCCTAGCGGGGGATACGCAGTATTTT. The whole variable domain, filled in from reference TRBV7-2 and TRBJ2-3, reads GAGVSQSPSNKVTEKGKDVELRCDPISGHTALYWYRQSLGQGLEFLIYFQGNSAPDKSGLPSDRFSAERTGGSVSTLTIQRTQQEDSAVYLCASSLGVLAGDTQYFGPGTRLTVL.